This T cell receptor beta chain was sequenced for a study of blood T cell repertoires in COVID-19. At the level of the study: Acute-phase and convalescent COVID-19 samples originated in the United States, Italy and Spain.

Produced via immunoSEQ multiplex PCR; TCRdb's table is partial and in-frame only. The table lists about 75,000 clones, roughly 88% of them singletons, with about 2.5% in the top ten. The ends were cut back, 0 bases at V and 0 bases at J, with 2 bases in the middle. The CDR3 sequence is 13 residues long. Germline CDR1 and CDR2: SGHDN and FVKESK. The sequence was collected from a human donor in a cohort sampled during active COVID-19. Material for sequencing was peripheral blood. The V and J genes are TRBV14 and TRBJ1-1; no firm D call. The CDR3: CASSQDLNTEAFF. The CDR3 DNA follows: TGTGCCAGCAGCCAAGACTTGAACACTGAAGCTTTCTTT. The full variable domain, its missing parts supplied by reference TRBV14 and TRBJ1-1, is EAGVTQFPSHSVIEKGQTVTLRCDPISGHDNLYWYRRVMGKEIKFLLHFVKESKQDESGMPNNRFLAERTGGTYSTLKVQPAELEDSGVYFCASSQDLNTEAFFGQGTRLTVV.